A single sample gave rise to the 6 T cell receptor beta chains below, sequenced in a study of blood T cell repertoires in COVID-19 (dated by TCRdb to about 2020). The library was generated by the immunoSEQ multiplex PCR assay. TCRdb took this table from immuneACCESS and kept in-frame rearrangements with V and J called. Such tables lack part of the clones; where checked against another copy, unresolved V genes explain under half of the gap, and the rest is unexplained. The sample records 70,000 to 95,000 clones, around 85% of which are singletons. The ten largest clones take up over 15% of the sample. The sample taken for sequencing was peripheral blood. The receptors were gathered from an elderly man with active or convalescent COVID-19.

The chain links TRBV7-3 to TRBJ2-3, with TRBD2 matching over 7 bases. V dropped 6 bases and J dropped 8; count of bases not matched to a gene: 8. CDR1 and CDR2 from the germline V gene are SGHTA and FQGTGA. The CDR3 spans 13 residues. This CDR3 is CASSRTREGTQYF. The DNA for the CDR3 is TGTGCCAGCAGTCGGACTAGAGAGGGTACGCAGTATTTT.

The V and J genes are TRBV2 and TRBJ2-3, with D tentatively TRBD2 (7 bases). This CDR3 is 14 amino acids long. Germline CDR1 is SNHLY and CDR2 is FYNNEI. Deletions cut 6 bases from V and 4 bases from J, with 14 bases between. This CDR3 is CASRPVRGPDTQYF. In nucleotides, the CDR3 is TGTGCCAGCAGACCCGTGCGGGGGCCAGATACGCAGTATTTT.

The rearrangement joins TRBV29-1 to TRBJ2-3; weak D call: TRBD1 (6 bases). V lost 3 bases and J lost 0, with 13 bases in between. Germline CDR1 is SQVTM and CDR2 is ANQGSEA. CDR3 size: 15 residues. The CDR3 DNA follows: TGCAGCGTTGAGGGGGCTAGCACCAGCACAGATACGCAGTATTTT. As protein: CSVEGASTSTDTQYF.

The DNA of the CDR3 is TGTGCCAGCAGCACACAAAGGGCGGGCGAGCAGTTCTTC. This translates into CASSTQRAGEQFF. The chain is built from TRBV7-2 and TRBJ2-1; D perhaps matches TRBD2 (5 bases). Germline-derived CDR1 and CDR2 are SGHTA and FQGNSA. The CDR3 is 13 amino acids. V lost 5 bases, J lost 10 bases, and 15 bases lay in between.

The gene calls are TRBV27 and TRBJ1-1; D is possibly TRBD1 (6 bases). Trimming removed 2 bases at V and 1 base at J, with 11 bases between. Looked up from germline, CDR1 is MNHEY and CDR2 is SMNVEV (reference sequence). This CDR3 comprises 15 residues. The CDR3, as DNA: TGTGCCAGCAGTTTAGGAGACAGGAGGAACACTGAAGCTTTCTTT. Its protein is CASSLGDRRNTEAFF.

V gene TRBV19 combines with J gene TRBJ1-2; D is uncertain. The germline V and J ends were trimmed by 3 bases and 3 bases, with 8 bases remaining between them. The CDR3 has 13 amino acids. Looked up from germline, CDR1 is LNHDA and CDR2 is SQIVND (reference sequence). This chain's CDR3 is CASSIAPDYGYTF. The CDR3, as DNA: TGTGCCAGTAGTATTGCTCCGGACTATGGCTACACCTTC. Drawing the rest from reference TRBV19 and TRBJ1-2, the complete variable domain is DGGITQSPKYLFRKEGQNVTLSCEQNLNHDAMYWYRQDPGQGLRLIYYSQIVNDFQKGDIAEGYSVSREKKESFPLTVTSAQKNPTAFYLCASSIAPDYGYTFGSGTRLTVV.